The rows below give T cell receptor beta chains drawn from one sample of a study of T cells in Graves' hyperthyroidism and ophthalmopathy. TCRdb re-called the multiplex PCR reads through MiXCR, storing one row per CDR3 protein. The profile shows fewer than 300,000 distinct CDR3 sequences, around a quarter of them singletons. The sample comprised blood. These receptors all stem from a man in his forties or fifties with Graves' hyperthyroidism that later progressed to Graves' ophthalmopathy. The CDR3 runs from the conserved cysteine through the conserved F or W. D genes are given only for firm matches. Clone size appears in some rows only: once, few, many, or a class for an expanded clone.

.	TRBJ1-2	TRBV5-6	.	CASVLRTETYGYTF	TGTGCCAGCGTCCTCAGGACGGAGACATATGGCTACACCTTC
.	TRBJ2-7	TRBV12-3/TRBV12-4	.	CASSLGFRRDFGLADYEQYF	TGTGCCAGCAGTTTAGGATTTAGGAGGGATTTTGGTCTGGCGGACTACGAGCAGTACTTC
TRBD2	TRBJ2-7	TRBV6-1	.	CASSQTSGISYEQYF	TGTGCCAGCAGTCAGACTAGCGGGATATCCTACGAGCAGTACTTC
.	TRBJ2-5	TRBV7-6	many	CASSLGGFLTYQETQYF	TGTGCCAGCAGCTTAGGAGGGTTTTTGACGTACCAAGAGACCCAGTACTTC
.	TRBJ2-2	TRBV4-1	many	CASSQAKAGELFF	TGCGCCAGCAGCCAAGCTAAGGCCGGGGAGCTGTTTTTT
TRBD2	TRBJ2-5	TRBV11-2	few	CASSSGLDGTQYF	TGTGCCAGCAGCTCCGGACTAGACGGGACCCAGTACTTC
TRBD1	TRBJ2-2	TRBV19	few	CASTGDRNTGELFF	TGTGCCAGTACCGGGGACAGAAACACCGGGGAGCTGTTTTTT
.	TRBJ1-5	TRBV20-1	many	CSARVWGGNQPQHF	TGCAGTGCTAGAGTATGGGGAGGCAATCAGCCCCAGCATTTT
TRBD1	TRBJ2-2	TRBV7-8	.	CASSHPGQSTGELFF	TGTGCCAGCAGCCACCCGGGACAGTCCACCGGGGAGCTGTTTTTT
.	TRBJ2-5	TRBV7-3	.	CASSLKKEGETQYF	TGTGCCAGCAGCTTAAAAAAGGAGGGAGAGACCCAGTACTTC
.	TRBJ2-7	TRBV20-1	.	CSATFRVLSGEQYF	TGCAGTGCTACTTTTAGGGTGCTTTCGGGCGAGCAGTACTTC
.	TRBJ2-2	TRBV30	.	CAWNRGVGELFF	TGTGCCTGGAATCGGGGAGTCGGGGAGCTGTTTTTT
.	TRBJ2-2	TRBV15	many	CATSRDPPQANTGELFF	TGTGCCACCAGCAGAGACCCACCGCAGGCGAACACCGGGGAGCTGTTTTTT
TRBD1	TRBJ2-2	TRBV20-1	many	CSANHRQGSRAGELFF	TGCAGTGCTAACCATCGACAGGGGAGTAGAGCCGGGGAGCTGTTTTTT
.	TRBJ1-2	TRBV28	many	CASISRGRPGDYGYTF	TGTGCCAGCATCTCTCGGGGACGCCCGGGGGACTATGGCTACACCTTC
.	TRBJ1-2	TRBV12-3/TRBV12-4	.	CASSLGRYYGYTF	TGTGCCAGCAGTTTAGGCAGATACTATGGCTACACCTTC
.	TRBJ1-2	TRBV6-1	many	CASSDYAVNYGYTF	TGTGCCAGCAGTGACTACGCTGTAAACTATGGCTACACCTTC
TRBD2	TRBJ2-2	TRBV28	many	CASSLWASGSRTGELFF	TGTGCCAGCAGTTTATGGGCTAGCGGGAGCCGGACCGGGGAGCTGTTTTTT
.	TRBJ1-5	TRBV18	many	CASSLLDNNQPQHF	TGTGCCAGCTCACTGCTCGACAACAATCAGCCCCAGCATTTT
.	TRBJ1-3	TRBV5-8	many	CASSSGVWAGNTIYF	TGTGCCAGCAGCTCCGGGGTATGGGCTGGAAACACCATATATTTT
.	TRBJ1-1	TRBV20-1	many	CSATTVNTEAFF	TGCAGTGCGACGACGGTGAACACTGAAGCTTTCTTT
.	TRBJ2-7	TRBV30	many	CAWQTYNTGDYEQYF	TGTGCCTGGCAAACCTACAATACTGGAGACTACGAGCAGTACTTC
.	TRBJ1-1	TRBV20-1	many	CSARPNSFNSGYPANMNTEAFF	TGCAGTGCTAGACCGAATTCGTTCAACTCGGGGTATCCGGCGAATATGAACACTGAAGCTTTCTTT
.	TRBJ1-1	TRBV6-5	many	CASSSHQVNTEAFF	TGTGCCAGCAGTTCCCATCAGGTGAACACTGAAGCTTTCTTT
.	TRBJ2-7	TRBV7-9	many	CASTFGPTYEQYF	TGTGCCAGCACCTTTGGGCCTACCTACGAGCAGTACTTC
.	TRBJ2-7	TRBV6-1	.	CASSERGSGDEQYF	TGTGCCAGCAGTGAAAGGGGCTCGGGGGACGAGCAGTACTTC
TRBD1	TRBJ1-2	TRBV9	many	CASSDAGQGNYGYTF	TGTGCCAGCAGCGATGCGGGACAGGGCAACTATGGCTACACCTTC